The rows below give T cell receptor beta chains drawn from one sample of a study of beta chain features in type 1 diabetes. This table comes from immunoSEQ multiplex PCR, and its TCRdb copy is limited to in-frame clones, with some not included. The repertoire holds a few hundred thousand clones, with around 15% as singletons. The sequenced sample was central memory CD4+ T cells from blood. All receptors derive from a man aged 25-40 years in good health. Both conserved end residues are part of each CDR3. Each record gives: clone size, D gene, V gene, J gene, CDR3 DNA, CDR3 protein. The D gene is left open where the match is weak. Size is stated for part of the rows, as once, few or many counts, or as a class when the clone is expanded.

few	NA	TRBV19	TRBJ1-4	TGTGCCAGTAGTATGGGAGCAGGAATAAATGAAAAACTGTTTTTT	CASSMGAGINEKLFF
NA	NA	TRBV7-9	TRBJ2-6	TGTGCCAGCAAAAGGGGCTCTGGGGCCAACGTCCTGACTTTC	CASKRGSGANVLTF
NA	NA	TRBV6-6	TRBJ1-5	TGTGCCAGCATCTTAAATCAGCCCCAGCATTTT	CASILNQPQHF
few	NA	TRBV29-1	TRBJ1-2	TGCAGCGTTGGGTCCAACTATGGCTACACCTTC	CSVGSNYGYTF
NA	TRBD2	TRBV4-3	TRBJ2-1	TGCGCCAGCAGCCCGGTCTTAGCGGGGGGGAGGAATGAGCAGTTCTTC	CASSPVLAGGRNEQFF
few	NA	TRBV2	TRBJ1-4	TGTGCCGGAAATCCCTCCACGGCTAATGAAAAACTGTTTTTT	CAGNPSTANEKLFF
NA	NA	TRBV29-1	TRBJ1-2	TGCAGCGTTGACTTCGGTGGAGGGGGGCCTAACTATGGCTACACCTTC	CSVDFGGGGPNYGYTF
NA	TRBD1	TRBV27	TRBJ1-6	TGTACCAGCAGTTCCCACCCACGGGACAGGGGCGCCCTGTCCTATAATTCACCCCTCCACTTT	CTSSSHPRDRGALSYNSPLHF
few	TRBD2	TRBV9	TRBJ2-5	TGTGCCAGCAGTCCAAACCAAAGACTAGCGGGAGTTGATGCGTACTTC	CASSPNQRLAGVDAYF
few	NA	TRBV2	TRBJ2-7	TGTGCCAGCAGTGAGGGGGCCTACGAGCAGTACTTC	CASSEGAYEQYF
NA	NA	TRBV7-2	TRBJ2-6	TGTGCCAGCAGCCGGGACTCGTTCTCTGGGGCCAACGTCCTGACTTTC	CASSRDSFSGANVLTF
NA	NA	TRBV4-3	TRBJ1-2	TGCGCCAGCAGCCAAGCAATAGGCGGAGCTAACTATGGCTACACCTTC	CASSQAIGGANYGYTF
few	TRBD2	TRBV9	TRBJ2-5	TGTGCCAGCAGCACGATGACTAGCGGGGTTGAGACCCAGTACTTC	CASSTMTSGVETQYF
few	NA	TRBV4-1	TRBJ2-5	TGCGCCAGCAGCCATGACCCTCAAGAGACCCAGTACTTC	CASSHDPQETQYF
few	NA	TRBV5-1	TRBJ1-1	TGCGCCAGCAGCCCGGTTGTGGGGTCAGGCACTGAAGCTTTCTTT	CASSPVVGSGTEAFF
few	TRBD1	TRBV4-3	TRBJ1-4	TGCGCCAGCAGCCAAGATTGGAGACAGGGGAATGAAAAACTGTTTTTT	CASSQDWRQGNEKLFF
few	NA	TRBV7-2	TRBJ2-5	TGTGCCAGCAGCTTAGCTTCTGGGGTAGAGACCCAGTACTTC	CASSLASGVETQYF
few	NA	TRBV7-2	TRBJ2-5	TGTGCCAGCAGCGCGAACAAAGAGACCCAGTACTTC	CASSANKETQYF
NA	NA	TRBV7-2	TRBJ2-3	TGTGCCAGCAGCTTAGTCGGGGGACCCACAGATACGCAGTATTTT	CASSLVGGPTDTQYF
NA	NA	TRBV5-4	TRBJ2-5	TGTGCCAGCAGCTTCTACCCAGAGACCCAGTACTTC	CASSFYPETQYF
NA	TRBD2	TRBV19	TRBJ2-1	TGTGCCAGTAGTGCGGGAGGATACAATGAGCAGTTCTTC	CASSAGGYNEQFF
NA	NA	TRBV6-1	TRBJ2-2	TGTGCCAGCAGTGAAGGGGACGTCGGGGAGCTGTTTTTT	CASSEGDVGELFF
NA	NA	TRBV27	TRBJ1-1	TGTGCCAGCATCCAAAGGCGGGGAGGCACTGAAGCTTTCTTT	CASIQRRGGTEAFF
NA	NA	TRBV11-2	TRBJ2-1	TGTGCCAGCAGCTTAGATATGAGGACAGTTCCCAATGAGCAGTTCTTC	CASSLDMRTVPNEQFF
few	TRBD1	TRBV12-5	TRBJ1-5	TGTGCTAGCGGAAGGACAGGTCATCAGCCCCAGCATTTT	CASGRTGHQPQHF
NA	TRBD1	TRBV7-2	TRBJ1-2	TGTGCCAGCAGCTCGGGACAGGGATATGGCTACACCTTC	CASSSGQGYGYTF
many	TRBD1	TRBV7-9	TRBJ1-1	TGTGCCAGCAGCTTGGGGACAGGGGGCGAAGCTTTCTTT	CASSLGTGGEAFF
NA	NA	TRBV2	TRBJ2-1	TGTAAAGCCTCGGAGGGCCGGGACAATGAGCAGTTCTTC	CKASEGRDNEQFF
NA	TRBD1	TRBV5-1	TRBJ2-5	TGCGCCAGCAGCTTGCCCCAGGGGGTACAAGAGACCCAGTACTTC	CASSLPQGVQETQYF
NA	NA	TRBV5-1	TRBJ2-5	TGCGCCAGCAGCTTGGACGGGAGACCCCAAGAGACCCAGTACTTC	CASSLDGRPQETQYF
few	NA	TRBV7-9	TRBJ1-2	TGTGCCAGCAGCCTCCTGCAGGGCAACTATGGCTACACCTTC	CASSLLQGNYGYTF
NA	TRBD1	TRBV11-2	TRBJ2-2	TGTGCCAGCACTCAGGACAGGGGACCCACCGGGGAGCTGTTTTTT	CASTQDRGPTGELFF
few	TRBD2	TRBV5-1	TRBJ2-5	TGCGCCACCAACGAAGGAAATACGGGAGGAGAGACCCAGTACTTC	CATNEGNTGGETQYF
few	NA	TRBV25-1	TRBJ1-1	TGTGCCAGCAGCGCGACAGTGGGGCTAGCGAACACTGAAGCTTTCTTT	CASSATVGLANTEAFF
few	NA	TRBV7-2	TRBJ2-1	TGTGCCAGCAGCCTCCGACTTCTAGAGCAGTTCTTC	CASSLRLLEQFF
NA	NA	TRBV7-2	TRBJ1-2	TGTGCCAGCAGCTTAGGTGGGCAGGCAAGAAACTATGGCTACACCTTC	CASSLGGQARNYGYTF
few	TRBD1	TRBV7-2	TRBJ1-2	TGTGCCAGCAGCTTGTTACAGGGGGCGTATGGCTACACCTTC	CASSLLQGAYGYTF
NA	TRBD2	TRBV7-2	TRBJ2-7	TGTGCCAGCAGCTTATTTGCGGGGGGGCAGGGCGAGCAGTACTTC	CASSLFAGGQGEQYF
NA	TRBD2	TRBV27	TRBJ2-1	TGTGCCAGCCTGGGACTACTTTACAATGAGCAGTTCTTC	CASLGLLYNEQFF
many	TRBD2	TRBV5-4	TRBJ2-1	TGTGCCAGCAGCTTAGAAGCGGGGACCTACAATGAGCAGTTCTTC	CASSLEAGTYNEQFF
few	TRBD1	TRBV7-7	TRBJ1-1	TGCGCCAGCAGCCAGTATCCGGGACAGTCTGAAGCTTTCTTT	CASSQYPGQSEAFF
few	NA	TRBV4-3	TRBJ1-2	TGCGCCAGCAGCCAAGTTCAGGGACTTTCTGGCTACACCTTC	CASSQVQGLSGYTF
NA	NA	TRBV5-6	TRBJ1-1	TGTGCCAGCAGCTTTGGGAACACTGAAGCTTTCTTT	CASSFGNTEAFF
NA	TRBD1	TRBV7-3	TRBJ2-5	TGTGCCAGCAGCTCGACAGGGGGCGCCGAGACCCAGTACTTC	CASSSTGGAETQYF
NA	NA	TRBV7-3	TRBJ1-1	TGTGCCAGCAGCTTAAATCAGATCACGAACACTGAAGCTTTCTTT	CASSLNQITNTEAFF
many	NA	TRBV19	TRBJ1-2	TGTGCCAGTAGCACCGGGACACTGTACTATGGCTACACCTTC	CASSTGTLYYGYTF
many	NA	TRBV27	TRBJ1-5	TGTGCCAGCAGTGCCCGGGGGGACAGCAATCAGCCCCAGCATTTT	CASSARGDSNQPQHF
NA	NA	TRBV18	TRBJ1-6	TGTGCCAGCTCACCACGCCAGGATTCACCCCTCCACTTT	CASSPRQDSPLHF
NA	NA	TRBV6-1	TRBJ2-3	TGTGCCAGCAGCGAGACGTTGTGGCGAACAGATACGCAGTATTTT	CASSETLWRTDTQYF
few	NA	TRBV29-1	TRBJ2-1	TGCAGCGTAAGTCCGCGGAGCTCCTACAATGAGCAGTTCTTC	CSVSPRSSYNEQFF
NA	NA	TRBV5-4	TRBJ2-3	TGTGCCAGCAGCCCAACAATACAGACCACAGATACGCAGTATTTT	CASSPTIQTTDTQYF
few	TRBD1	TRBV25-1	TRBJ2-1	TGTGCCAGCACCAGAGGACAGGGGTACAATGAGCAGTTCTTC	CASTRGQGYNEQFF
few	TRBD1	TRBV9	TRBJ2-1	TGTGCCAGCAGCGTAGGACAGGGCCTCTACAATGAGCAGTTCTTC	CASSVGQGLYNEQFF
NA	TRBD1	TRBV4-2	TRBJ1-4	TGTGCCAGCAGCCAAGATCAGGCGACAGGGCTACTGTTTTTT	CASSQDQATGLLFF
few	NA	TRBV25-1	TRBJ2-5	TGTGCCAGCAGAAGACAAGAGACCCAGTACTTC	CASRRQETQYF
NA	NA	TRBV9	TRBJ2-3	TGTGCCAGCAGCGTAGATGGTGTGACGCAGTATTTT	CASSVDGVTQYF
few	NA	TRBV9	TRBJ2-7	TGTGCCAGCAGCGGACAAGGGACACTCTCCTACGAGCAGTACTTC	CASSGQGTLSYEQYF
NA	TRBD1	TRBV9	TRBJ1-3	TGTGCCAGCAGCGTAGCTGGGACAGGGAGGGCTGGAAACACCATATATTTT	CASSVAGTGRAGNTIYF
NA	TRBD1	TRBV19	TRBJ1-1	TGTGCCAGTAGTATGAGACAGGGGATGGCTTTCTTT	CASSMRQGMAFF
few	NA	TRBV11-2	TRBJ1-1	TGTGCCAGCAGCTTAGTAGGGGCGCGGGGTGAAGCTTTCTTT	CASSLVGARGEAFF